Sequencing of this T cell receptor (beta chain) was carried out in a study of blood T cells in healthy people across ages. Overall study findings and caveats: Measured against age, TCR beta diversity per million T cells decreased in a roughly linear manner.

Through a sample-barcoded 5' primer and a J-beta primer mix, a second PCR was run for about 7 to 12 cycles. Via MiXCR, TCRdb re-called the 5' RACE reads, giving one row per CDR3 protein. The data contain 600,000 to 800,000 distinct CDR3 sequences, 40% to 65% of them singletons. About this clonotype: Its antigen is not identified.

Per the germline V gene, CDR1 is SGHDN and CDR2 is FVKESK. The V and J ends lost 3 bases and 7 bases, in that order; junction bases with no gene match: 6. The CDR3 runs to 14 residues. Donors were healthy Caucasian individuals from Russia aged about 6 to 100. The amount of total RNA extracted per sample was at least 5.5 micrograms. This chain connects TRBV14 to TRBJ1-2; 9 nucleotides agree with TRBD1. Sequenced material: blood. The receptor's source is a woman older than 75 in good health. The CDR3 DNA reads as TGTGCCAGCAGCCAGATGGGACAGGGCCCTGGCTACACCTTC. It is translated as CASSQMGQGPGYTF.